These 11 T cell receptor beta chains were all obtained from the same sample, sequenced in a study of blood T cell repertoires in COVID-19. Clones were read by immunoSEQ multiplex PCR, and TCRdb kept only the in-frame ones, dropping some. The sample lists 90,000 to 120,000 clones, roughly 82% occurring once. Specimen: peripheral blood. These receptors were obtained from a man in his sixties with acute or convalescent COVID-19.

This clone was detected only a few times. The chain uses TRBV2 and TRBJ1-4, with 8 bases that match TRBD1. This CDR3 comprises 18 residues. Germline values: CDR1 SNHLY, CDR2 FYNNEI. The V segment lost 7 bases and the J segment 0 bases; nucleotides outside the gene matches: 13. CDR3 sequence reads: CASISSRDRPATNEKLFF. The DNA for the CDR3 is TGTGCCAGCATCTCAAGTCGGGACAGGCCTGCAACTAATGAAAAACTGTTTTTT. The variable domain in full, with the rest retrieved from reference TRBV2 and TRBJ1-4, is EPEVTQTPSHQVTQMGQEVILRCVPISNHLYFYWYRQILGQKVEFLVSFYNNEISEKSEIFDDQFSVERPDGSNFTLKIRSTKLEDSAMYFCASISSRDRPATNEKLFFGSGTQLSVL.

The rearrangement joins TRBV11-3 to TRBJ2-1, with 14 bases that match TRBD2. V gave up 5 bases and J gave up 0 bases; unmatched junction bases: 6. Germline CDR1 and CDR2: SGHNT and YENEEA. The CDR3 length is 18 residues. CDR3 region: CASSGRTSGRSSYNEQFF. CDR3 bases: TGTGCCAGCAGCGGAAGGACTAGCGGGAGGAGCTCCTACAATGAGCAGTTCTTC.

J is TRBJ1-1 and V is TRBV6-5; the D gene is possibly TRBD1 (6 bases). The CDR3 has 13 residues. From germline, CDR1 is MNHEY and CDR2 SVGAGI. Trimming took off 0 bases at V and 11 bases at J, with 13 bases between the two ends. The chain's CDR3 is CASSYSQGSGAFF. The CDR3 bases are TGTGCCAGCAGTTACTCTCAGGGGAGTGGGGCTTTCTTT.

The chain employs TRBV18 and TRBJ2-7; 8 bases match TRBD1. V trimming: 1 base; J trimming: 6 bases; junction bases outside the gene matches: 2. The CDR3 length is 13 residues. Germline CDR1 is KGHSH and CDR2 is LQKENI. CDR3 loop: CASSPRQGTEQYV. The DNA for the CDR3 is TGTGCCAGCTCACCACGACAGGGGACCGAGCAGTACGTC.

The CDR3 spells CASSPAAGGVGAQYF. In DNA, the CDR3 is TGTGCCAGCAGCCCCGCAGCGGGGGGCGTGGGGGCCCAGTACTTC. J is TRBJ2-5 and V is TRBV7-2; 9 bases agree with TRBD2. This CDR3 is built from 15 residues. CDR1 is SGHTA, CDR2 FQGNSA, per germline. V shed 5 bases, J shed 9 bases, and the junction held 13 bases outside the gene matches.

This sequence joins TRBV24-1 and TRBJ2-2, with 9 bases aligning to TRBD2. The CDR3 is made up of 16 amino acids. CDR1 is KGHDR and CDR2 is SFDVKD in the germline V gene. Trimming cost V 4 bases and J 1 base; bases outside gene matches: 3. CDR3 loop: CATSEPAGGNTGELFF. As DNA, the CDR3 is TGTGCCACCAGTGAACCAGCGGGAGGGAACACCGGGGAGCTGTTTTTT.

The chain uses TRBV7-2 and TRBJ2-2, with a tentative D call TRBD2 (5 bases). V lost 4 bases to trimming and J lost 5 bases, with 11 bases between them. The CDR3 length is 14 residues. The germline gives CDR1 SGHTA, CDR2 FQGNSA. CDR3: CASSSGDFTGELFF. CDR3 bases: TGTGCCAGCAGCTCCGGGGATTTTACCGGGGAGCTGTTTTTT.

The chain links TRBV2 to TRBJ2-7, with D unclear. The germline CDR1 and CDR2 sequences are SNHLY and FYNNEI. CDR3 length: 13 residues. Deletions cut 1 base from V and 3 bases from J, with 7 bases between. The CDR3 DNA is TGTGCCAGCAGTGAAGACAGTTTCTACGAGCAGTACGTC. This sequence encodes CASSEDSFYEQYV.

The V call is TRBV30, the J call TRBJ1-2; D ambiguous. Germline CDR1 reads GTSNPN; CDR2 reads SVGIG (reference sequence). Trimming removed 1 base from V and 4 bases from J, with 4 bases in between. This CDR3 region has 11 residues. CDR3 in amino acids: CAWSASYGYTF. Written as DNA, the CDR3 is TGTGCCTGGAGTGCGAGCTATGGCTACACCTTC.

CDR3: CSVGPGTGNYGYTF. CDR3 DNA: TGCAGCGTTGGCCCTGGGACAGGGAACTATGGCTACACCTTC. The chain is built from TRBV29-1 and TRBJ1-2, with TRBD1 matching over 9 bases. This CDR3 is built from 14 residues. Per the germline V gene, CDR1 is SQVTM and CDR2 is ANQGSEA. V trimming: 4 bases; J trimming: 2 bases; junction bases outside the gene matches: 5.

The rearrangement links TRBV6-4 to TRBJ2-1, with 10 bases lining up with TRBD2. This CDR3 is 14 amino acids long. The germline CDR1 and CDR2 sequences are MRHNA and SNTAGT. J was trimmed by 4 bases and V by 3 bases; bases with no gene match: 0. CDR3 sequence (DNA): TGTGCCAGCAGTGAAGCGGGAGGGTACAATGAGCAGTTCTTC. This codes for CASSEAGGYNEQFF.